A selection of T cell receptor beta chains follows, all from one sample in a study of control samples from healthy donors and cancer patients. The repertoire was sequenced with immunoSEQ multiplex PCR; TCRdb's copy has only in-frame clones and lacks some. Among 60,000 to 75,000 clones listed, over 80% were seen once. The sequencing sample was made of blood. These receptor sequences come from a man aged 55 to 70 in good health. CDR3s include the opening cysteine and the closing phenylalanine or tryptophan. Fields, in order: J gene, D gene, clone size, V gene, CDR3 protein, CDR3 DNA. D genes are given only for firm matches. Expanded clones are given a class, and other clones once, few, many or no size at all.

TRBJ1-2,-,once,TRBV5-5,CASSLYGWGSLRDNYGYTF,TGTGCCAGCAGCTTGTATGGCTGGGGCAGCCTAAGGGATAACTATGGCTACACCTTC
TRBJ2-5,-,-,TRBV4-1,CASSQGVETSGETQYF,TGCGCCAGCAGCCAAGGGGTGGAGACTAGTGGGGAGACCCAGTACTTC
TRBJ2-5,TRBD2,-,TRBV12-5,CASGLSSGGRQETQYF,TGTGCTAGTGGTTTGAGTAGCGGGGGTAGGCAAGAGACCCAGTACTTC
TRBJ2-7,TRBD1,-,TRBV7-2,CASSFPGQGAHEQYF,TGTGCCAGCAGCTTTCCGGGACAGGGAGCACACGAGCAGTACTTC
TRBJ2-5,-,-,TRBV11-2,CASSLEPGFYQETQYF,TGTGCCAGCAGCTTAGAACCCGGATTTTACCAAGAGACCCAGTACTTC
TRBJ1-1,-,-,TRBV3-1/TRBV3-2,CASSRGGNTEAFF,TGTGCCAGCAGCCGGGGCGGGAACACTGAAGCTTTCTTT
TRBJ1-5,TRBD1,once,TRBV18,CASSLSDRGNQPQHF,TGTGCCAGCTCACTATCGGACAGGGGCAATCAGCCCCAGCATTTT
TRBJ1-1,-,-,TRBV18,CASSPRPGEMGTEAFF,TGTGCCAGCTCACCACGGCCAGGGGAAATGGGCACTGAAGCTTTCTTT
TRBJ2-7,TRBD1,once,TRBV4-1,CASSQAHTGVYEQYF,TGCGCCAGCAGCCAAGCCCACACAGGGGTCTACGAGCAGTACTTC
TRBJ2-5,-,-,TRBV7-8,CASSFPWVQRTQYF,TGTGCCAGCAGCTTCCCGTGGGTTCAACGGACCCAGTACTTC
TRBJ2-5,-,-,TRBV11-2,CASSPRRDQETQYF,TGTGCCAGCAGCCCCCGTCGGGACCAAGAGACCCAGTACTTC
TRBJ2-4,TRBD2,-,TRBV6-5,CASNGLAGVRNIQYF,TGTGCCAGCAACGGACTAGCGGGAGTTCGAAACATTCAGTACTTC
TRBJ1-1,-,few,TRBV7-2,CASSLEGGLTEAFF,TGTGCCAGCAGCTTAGAAGGGGGATTGACTGAAGCTTTCTTT
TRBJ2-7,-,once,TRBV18,CASSPGQPSSYEQYF,TGTGCCAGCTCACCAGGACAGCCGAGCTCCTACGAGCAGTACTTC
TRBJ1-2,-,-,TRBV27,CASSWTIGYGYTF,TGTGCCAGCAGCTGGACAATTGGCTATGGCTACACCTTC
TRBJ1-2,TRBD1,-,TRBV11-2,CASSLVAGGKYGYTF,TGTGCCAGCAGCTTAGTGGCAGGGGGGAAATATGGCTACACCTTC
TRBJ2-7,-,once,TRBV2,CASRTRQELGYEQYF,TGTGCCAGCAGAACTCGACAGGAATTGGGCTACGAGCAGTACTTC
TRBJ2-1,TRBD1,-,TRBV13,CASSPPLQGMVYNEQFF,TGTGCCAGCAGCCCACCTCTACAGGGGATGGTCTACAATGAGCAGTTCTTC
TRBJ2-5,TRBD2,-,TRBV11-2,CASSKLTGLAEETQYF,TGTGCCAGCAGCAAACTAACCGGACTAGCGGAAGAGACCCAGTACTTC
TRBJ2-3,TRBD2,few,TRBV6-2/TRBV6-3,CASSYSRRTREGNTQYF,TGTGCCAGCAGTTACTCCCGAAGGACTAGAGAGGGAAATACGCAGTATTTT
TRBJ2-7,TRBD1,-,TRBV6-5,CASSGDSMRMGQYF,TGTGCCAGCAGCGGGGACAGTATGAGGATGGGGCAGTACTTC
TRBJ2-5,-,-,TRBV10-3,CAISDIGQEETQYF,TGTGCCATCAGTGATATTGGACAAGAAGAGACCCAGTACTTC
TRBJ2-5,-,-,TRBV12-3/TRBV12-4,CASRRTGSETQYF,TGTGCCAGCAGACGGACTGGATCAGAGACCCAGTACTTC
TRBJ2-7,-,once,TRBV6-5,CASSQNGAPYEQYF,TGTGCCAGCAGTCAAAACGGTGCCCCCTACGAGCAGTACTTC
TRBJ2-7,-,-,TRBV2,CASRDRHQQYF,TGTGCCAGCAGGGACAGACACCAGCAGTACTTC
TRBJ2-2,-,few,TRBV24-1,CATSDLEGGTGELFF,TGTGCCACCAGTGATTTGGAGGGGGGCACCGGGGAGCTGTTTTTT
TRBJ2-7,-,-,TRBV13,CASSSQQGSLYF,TGTGCCAGCAGCTCCCAACAGGGTTCGCTGTACTTC
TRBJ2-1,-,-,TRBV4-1,CASSQVADNEQFF,TGCGCCAGCAGCCAAGTAGCTGACAATGAGCAGTTCTTC
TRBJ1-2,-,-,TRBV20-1,CSALSYGYTF,TGCAGTGCTCTCTCCTATGGCTACACCTTC
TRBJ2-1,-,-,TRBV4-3,CASSQGKLKQFF,TGCGCCAGCAGCCAAGGTAAATTGAAGCAGTTCTTC
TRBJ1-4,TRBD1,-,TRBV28,CASSLGGRGAEKLFF,TGTGCCAGCAGTTTGGGGGGCAGGGGGGCTGAAAAACTGTTTTTT
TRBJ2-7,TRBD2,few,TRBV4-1,CASSHQAAGGAEQYF,TGCGCCAGCAGCCACCAAGCGGCGGGAGGGGCCGAGCAGTACTTC
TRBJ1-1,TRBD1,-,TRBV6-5,CASSSSGTGDTEAFF,TGTGCCAGCAGTTCAAGCGGGACAGGGGACACTGAAGCTTTCTTT
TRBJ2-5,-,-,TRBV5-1,CASSQAGTQWGRETQYF,TGCGCCAGCAGTCAAGCGGGGACCCAATGGGGGCGAGAGACCCAGTACTTC
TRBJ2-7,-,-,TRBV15,CATGLGYEQYF,TGTGCCACCGGCCTTGGCTACGAGCAGTACTTC
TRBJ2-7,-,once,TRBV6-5,CASSYLARAGEQYF,TGTGCCAGCAGTTACTTGGCCAGGGCGGGAGAGCAGTACTTC
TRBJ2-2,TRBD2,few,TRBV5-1,CASSSLAGGLNTGELFF,TGCGCCAGCAGCTCGTTAGCGGGAGGGCTGAACACCGGGGAGCTGTTTTTT
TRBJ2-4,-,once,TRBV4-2,CASSPRQAKNIQYF,TGTGCCAGCAGCCCGCGACAGGCCAAAAACATTCAGTACTTC
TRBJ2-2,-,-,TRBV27,CASSLRGGGELFF,TGTGCCAGCAGTTTAAGGGGGGGCGGGGAGCTGTTTTTT
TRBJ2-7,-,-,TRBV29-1,CSVSEQVRRSYEQYF,TGCAGCGTCTCCGAACAGGTCCGAAGGTCCTACGAGCAGTACTTC
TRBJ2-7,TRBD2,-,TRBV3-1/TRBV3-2,CASSQAPLGRGYEQYF,TGTGCCAGCAGCCAAGCGCCCCTAGGGAGGGGCTACGAGCAGTACTTC
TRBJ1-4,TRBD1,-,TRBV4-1,CASSQTPRQGPNEKLFF,TGCGCCAGCAGCCAAACACCCCGACAGGGTCCTAATGAAAAACTGTTTTTT